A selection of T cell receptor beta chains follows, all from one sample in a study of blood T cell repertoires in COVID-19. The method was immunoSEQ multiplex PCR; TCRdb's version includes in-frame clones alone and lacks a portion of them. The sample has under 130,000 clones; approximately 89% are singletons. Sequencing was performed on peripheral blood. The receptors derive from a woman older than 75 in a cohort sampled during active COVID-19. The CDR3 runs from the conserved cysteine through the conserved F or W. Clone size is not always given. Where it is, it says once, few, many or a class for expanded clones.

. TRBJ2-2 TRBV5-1 CASSLPQYRNTGELFF
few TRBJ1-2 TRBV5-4 CASSPTQWGRSYGYTF
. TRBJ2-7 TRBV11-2 CASSLVRGSGNYEQYF
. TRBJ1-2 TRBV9 CASSVGGGGADNGYTF
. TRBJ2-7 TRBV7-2 CASSRGTSGYEQYF
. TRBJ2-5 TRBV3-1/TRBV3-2 CASSQNSLAVETQYF
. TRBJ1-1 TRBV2 CASSGLDRYTEAFF
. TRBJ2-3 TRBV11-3 CASSSPGGSTDTQYF
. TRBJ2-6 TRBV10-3 CAIRDRNSGANVLTF
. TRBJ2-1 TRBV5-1 CASSLDGAVLALYNEQFF
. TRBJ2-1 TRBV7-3 CASSSGGLAVNEQFF
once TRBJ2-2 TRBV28 CASRWTGGNTGELFF
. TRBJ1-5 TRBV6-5 CASSYSAYSNQPQHF
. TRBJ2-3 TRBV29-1 CSVTSGTTDTQYF
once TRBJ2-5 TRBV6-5 CAASSGQETQYF
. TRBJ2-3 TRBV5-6 CASSLGGRGTDTQYF
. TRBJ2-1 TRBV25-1 CASSGQVSEQFF
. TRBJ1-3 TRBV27 CASSPGVSGNTIYF
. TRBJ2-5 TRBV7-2 CASSLSRASGETQYF
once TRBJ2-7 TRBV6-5 CASSPGRTVEQYF
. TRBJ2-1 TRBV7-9 CASSPGLAGDYNEQFF
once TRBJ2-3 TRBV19 CASSVDTSSTDTQYF
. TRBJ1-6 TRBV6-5 CASTPGGWYNSPLHF
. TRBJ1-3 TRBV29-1 CSVEDRSSGNTIYF
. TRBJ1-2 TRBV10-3 CAIRPGQDSYGYTF
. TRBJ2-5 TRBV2 CASTQAPGRGFGETQYF
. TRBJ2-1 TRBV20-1 CSANRFNEQFF
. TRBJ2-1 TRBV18 CASSLGQAPSNEQFF
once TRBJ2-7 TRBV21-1 CASSNSPGDGSEQYF
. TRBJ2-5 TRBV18 CASSPGTRGQETQYF
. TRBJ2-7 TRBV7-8 CASSPGTGRTYEQYF
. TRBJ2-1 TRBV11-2 CASSLPGTSFFSVF
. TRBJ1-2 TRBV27 CASSLSTGGWNGYTF
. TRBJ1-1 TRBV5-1 CASSSQGGEAEAFF
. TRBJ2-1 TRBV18 CASSPRGEGEQFF
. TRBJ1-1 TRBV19 CASSIDGGGVGTEAFF
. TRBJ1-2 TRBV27 CASSLERTAHGYTF
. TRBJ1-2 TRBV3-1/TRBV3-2 CASSQVVRGNYGYTF
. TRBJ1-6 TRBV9 CASSSRQGPAYSPLHF
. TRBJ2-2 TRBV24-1 CATSDLSGTGRPGELFF
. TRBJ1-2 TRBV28 CASTPLSGSYGYTF
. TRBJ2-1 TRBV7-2 CASSLARGSSYNEQFF
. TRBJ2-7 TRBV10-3 CAISDGASGPYEQYF
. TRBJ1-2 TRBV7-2 CASSLDPDGRDGYTF
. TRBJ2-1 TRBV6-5 CAVSGQAYNEQFF
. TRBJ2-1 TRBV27 CASSLDRANEQFF
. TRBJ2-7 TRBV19 CASSPGTSAYEQYF
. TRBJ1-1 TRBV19 CASSLQGVWTEAFF
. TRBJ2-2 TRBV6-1 CASSEAAGLRIKTNTGELFF
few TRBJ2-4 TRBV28 CASSSPWGQGGKNIQYF
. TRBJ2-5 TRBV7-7 CASSLQGSETQYF
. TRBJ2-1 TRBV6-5 CASSYEPGDYNEQFF
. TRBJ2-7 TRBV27 CASSLEGDRGAYEQYF
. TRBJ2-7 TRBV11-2 CASSLDSNPSYEQYF